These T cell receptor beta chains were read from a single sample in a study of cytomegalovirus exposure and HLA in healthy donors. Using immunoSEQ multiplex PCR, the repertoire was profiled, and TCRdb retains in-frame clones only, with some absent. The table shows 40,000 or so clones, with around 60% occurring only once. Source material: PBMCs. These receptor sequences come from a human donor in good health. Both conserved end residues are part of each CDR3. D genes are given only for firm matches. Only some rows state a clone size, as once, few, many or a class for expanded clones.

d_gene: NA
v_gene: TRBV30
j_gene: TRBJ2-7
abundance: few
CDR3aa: CAWETGSLHEQYF
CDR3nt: TGTGCCTGGGAGACAGGATCCTTACACGAGCAGTACTTC

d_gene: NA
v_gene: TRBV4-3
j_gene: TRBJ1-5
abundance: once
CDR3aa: CASSQELRQPQHF
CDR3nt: TGCGCCAGCAGCCAAGAACTGCGGCAGCCCCAGCATTTT

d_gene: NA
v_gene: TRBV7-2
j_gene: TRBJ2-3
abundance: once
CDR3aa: CASSFMGGAVVSDTQYF
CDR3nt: TGTGCCAGCAGCTTTATGGGCGGGGCCGTTGTCTCAGATACGCAGTATTTT

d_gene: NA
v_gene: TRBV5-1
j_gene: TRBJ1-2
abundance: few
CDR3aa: CASSSEGRGYTF
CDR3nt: TGCGCCAGCAGCTCGGAGGGCCGAGGCTACACCTTC

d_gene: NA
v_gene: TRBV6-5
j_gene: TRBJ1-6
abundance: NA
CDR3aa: CASSSTSDLDSPLHF
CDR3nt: TGTGCCAGCAGTTCCACCAGTGATCTTGATTCACCCCTCCACTTT

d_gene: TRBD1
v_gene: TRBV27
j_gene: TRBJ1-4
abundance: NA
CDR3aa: CASSPHRGQPSLFF
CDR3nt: TGTGCCAGCAGTCCCCACAGGGGGCAGCCTTCACTGTTTTTT

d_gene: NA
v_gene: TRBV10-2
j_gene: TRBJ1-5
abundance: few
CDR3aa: CASLSPNQPQHF
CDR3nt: TGCGCCAGCCTATCCCCAAATCAGCCCCAGCATTTT

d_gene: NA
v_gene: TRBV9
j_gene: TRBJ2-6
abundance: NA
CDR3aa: CASSVLSSGAFNGANVLTF
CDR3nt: TGTGCCAGCAGCGTATTATCTAGTGGCGCGTTCAATGGGGCCAACGTCCTGACTTTC

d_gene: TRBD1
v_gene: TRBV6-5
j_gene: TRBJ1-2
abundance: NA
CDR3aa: CASSRTQGYGYTF
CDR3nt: TGTGCCAGCAGTAGAACACAGGGGTATGGCTACACCTTC

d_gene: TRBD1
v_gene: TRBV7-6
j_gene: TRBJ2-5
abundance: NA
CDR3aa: CASSLNRGTTSQYF
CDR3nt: TGTGCCAGCAGCTTAAACAGGGGTACTACGTCCCAGTACTTC

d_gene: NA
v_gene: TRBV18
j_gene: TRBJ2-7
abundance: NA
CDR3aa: CASSPPGLYEQYF
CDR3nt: TGTGCCAGCTCACCACCGGGCTTATACGAGCAGTACTTC

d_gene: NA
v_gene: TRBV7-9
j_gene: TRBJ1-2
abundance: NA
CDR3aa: CASSRSPGAFSYGYTF
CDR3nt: TGTGCCAGCAGCAGATCTCCAGGGGCGTTTAGCTATGGCTACACCTTC

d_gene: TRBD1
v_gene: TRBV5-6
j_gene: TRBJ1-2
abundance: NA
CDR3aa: CASSLDSGTGVGGYTF
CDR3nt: TGTGCCAGCAGCTTGGATTCAGGGACAGGGGTAGGTGGCTACACCTTC

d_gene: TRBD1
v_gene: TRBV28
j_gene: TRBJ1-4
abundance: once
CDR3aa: CASSPHYRGTELFF
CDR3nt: TGTGCCAGCAGTCCGCACTACAGGGGAACGGAACTGTTTTTT

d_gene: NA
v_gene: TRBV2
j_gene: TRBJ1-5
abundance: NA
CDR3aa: CASSPGRWGNQPQHF
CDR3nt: TGTGCCAGCAGTCCAGGGAGGTGGGGCAATCAGCCCCAGCATTTT

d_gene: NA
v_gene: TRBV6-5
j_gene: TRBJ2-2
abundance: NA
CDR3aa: CASSTHANTGELFF
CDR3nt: TGTGCCAGCAGCACACACGCGAACACCGGGGAGCTGTTTTTT

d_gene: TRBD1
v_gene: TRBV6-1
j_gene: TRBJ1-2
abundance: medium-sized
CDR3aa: CASSRTGRFNGYTF
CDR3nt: TGTGCCAGCAGTCGGACAGGGCGGTTTAATGGCTACACCTTC

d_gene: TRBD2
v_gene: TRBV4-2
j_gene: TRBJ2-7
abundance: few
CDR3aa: CASSRNGGVLGYEQYF
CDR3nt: TGTGCCAGCAGCCGGAACGGGGGGGTCCTTGGCTACGAGCAGTACTTC

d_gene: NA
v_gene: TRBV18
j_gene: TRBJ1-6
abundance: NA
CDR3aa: CASSPPGTQYNSPLHF
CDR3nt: TGTGCCAGCTCACCGCCCGGGACTCAGTATAATTCACCCCTCCACTTT

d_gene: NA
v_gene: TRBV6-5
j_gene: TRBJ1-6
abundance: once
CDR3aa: CASSSRGSFNSPLHF
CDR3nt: TGTGCCAGCAGTTCTCGGGGGTCATTTAATTCACCCCTCCACTTT

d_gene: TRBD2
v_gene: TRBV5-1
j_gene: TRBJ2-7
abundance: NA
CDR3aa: CASSRGSGVSYEQYF
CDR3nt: TGCGCCAGCTCCCGCGGGAGCGGGGTCTCCTACGAGCAGTACTTC

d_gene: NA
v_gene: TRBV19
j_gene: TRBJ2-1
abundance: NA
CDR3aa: CASLGSSSYNEQFF
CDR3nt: TGTGCCAGCTTGGGGAGTAGCTCCTACAATGAGCAGTTCTTC

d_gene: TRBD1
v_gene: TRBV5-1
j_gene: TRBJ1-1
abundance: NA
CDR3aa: CASSSIRQGAMFKTEAFF
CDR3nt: TGCGCCAGCAGCTCGATCAGACAGGGGGCAATGTTTAAGACTGAAGCTTTCTTT

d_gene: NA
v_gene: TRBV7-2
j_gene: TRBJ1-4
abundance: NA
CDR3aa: CASSHEAGNNEKLFF
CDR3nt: TGTGCCAGCAGCCATGAGGCGGGAAATAATGAAAAACTGTTTTTT

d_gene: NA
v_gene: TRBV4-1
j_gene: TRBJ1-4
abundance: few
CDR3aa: CASNQSGWEKLFF
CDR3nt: TGCGCCAGCAACCAAAGCGGGTGGGAAAAACTGTTTTTT

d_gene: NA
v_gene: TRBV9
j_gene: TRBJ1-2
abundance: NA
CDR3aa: CASSFREGYGYTF
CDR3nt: TGTGCCAGCAGCTTCAGGGAGGGCTATGGCTACACCTTC

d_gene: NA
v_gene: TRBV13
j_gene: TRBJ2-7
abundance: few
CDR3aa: CASSLAPGGEQYF
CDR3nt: TGTGCCAGCAGCCTAGCCCCCGGGGGCGAGCAGTACTTC

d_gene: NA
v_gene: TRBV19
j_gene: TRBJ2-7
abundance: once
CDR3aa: CASNLRGADEQYF
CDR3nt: TGTGCCAGTAACCTCCGAGGAGCGGACGAGCAGTACTTC

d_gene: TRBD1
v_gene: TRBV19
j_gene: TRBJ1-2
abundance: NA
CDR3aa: CASRVTGDYGYTF
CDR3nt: TGTGCCAGTAGAGTGACAGGGGACTATGGCTACACCTTC

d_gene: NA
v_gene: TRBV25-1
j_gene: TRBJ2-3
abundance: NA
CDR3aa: CASSSRGYDTQYF
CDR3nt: TGTGCCAGCAGCAGTAGGGGATACGATACGCAGTATTTT

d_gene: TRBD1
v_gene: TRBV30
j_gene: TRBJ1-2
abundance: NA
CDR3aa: CAWRGQGSNYGYTF
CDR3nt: TGTGCCTGGAGGGGACAGGGGTCGAACTATGGCTACACCTTC